This T cell receptor beta chain was sequenced for a study of T cell responses to AZD1222 COVID-19 vaccine. The data were produced by immunoSEQ multiplex PCR, yet TCRdb's version contains in-frame clones alone and is incomplete. In the table there are around 110,000 clones, around 90% of which are singletons. CDR1 is SGHDT, CDR2 YYEEEE, per germline. The CDR3 totals 13 residues. V was pared by 4 bases and J by 5 bases, with 9 bases between. This TCR came from an adult who received the AZD1222 COVID-19 vaccine. Material: peripheral blood, obtained 28 days after the second AZD1222 dose. This sequence joins TRBV5-6 and TRBJ2-2; tentatively, D is TRBD1 (5 bases). CDR3 loop: CASSQGGTGELFF. The CDR3 nucleotides are TGTGCCAGCAGCCAGGGCGGAACCGGGGAGCTGTTTTTT.